This TCR beta chain was captured in a study of PD-L1 blockade in urothelial cancer. This sample's time point: pretreatment peripheral blood. Unmatched junction bases numbered 8, after V lost 3 bases and J lost 6 bases. Germline CDR1 and CDR2: MDHEN and SYDVKM. The CDR3 covers 17 residues. Clones were sequenced by immunoSEQ multiplex PCR, and TCRdb holds only the in-frame ones, with some missing. The sample has roughly 63,000 clones; roughly 79% are singletons. The chain links TRBV28 to TRBJ2-2; 12 bases fit TRBD2. The TCR was taken from a man in his sixties or seventies with urothelial cancer. The specimen comprised PBMCs, sampled around atezolizumab (anti-PD-L1) treatment. The CDR3 region is CASSFWDLAGGPGELFF. The CDR3 DNA reads TGTGCCAGCAGTTTTTGGGATCTAGCGGGAGGGCCCGGGGAGCTGTTTTTT.